This T cell receptor beta chain was captured by sequencing in a study of shared clonotypes between healthy human individuals (dated by TCRdb to 2020 to 2022). For the wider study: Three men and two women, aged 18 to 49 years, made up the cohort. Leukapheresis yielded between about 0.85 and 10 billion PBMCs per donor. Per donor, three plates each were used for CD4 naive and CD4 memory, two for CD8 naive, and one for CD8 memory. Libraries were prepared and TCR repertoires were sequenced by different laboratories using diverse techniques, in order to increase sequencing depth and limit assay-specific biases. Blood TCR repertoires of about 5 healthy adults were deeply sequenced to estimate repertoire size and the extent of clonotype sharing between individuals. The paper as a whole reports these results and caveats: Sampling was restricted to blood, and TCR repertoires in tissues likely differ from the TCR repertoires found in blood. Pairwise subsampling indicated that sequencing depth was expected to affect the degree of clonotype sharing among donors. Compared with non-shared clonotypes, the clonotypes found in all four sorted-subset donors had higher generation probabilities. The small number of donors limited the genetic and exposure-history diversity represented. Even with the large sequencing depth, rarefaction of the sorted-subset datasets indicated that sequencing was incomplete. When a few donors were compared, the shared fraction of clonotypes was 5% to 6.5% for naive CD4, about 4% for naive CD8, roughly 2.5% for memory CD4, and under 0.5% for memory CD8. Larger estimated clonotype richness was generally found for naive subsets than for memory subsets.

This clone was seen just once. Its binding antigen is unknown. Base qualities are not at hand, and no much larger clone is one base apart. Counted from cysteine to phenylalanine, this CDR3 has 16 amino acids. CDR3 DNA is the only sequence kept; it has 48 bases, read in frame from the first base. The V end loses 3 bases and the J end loses 8 bases, and a stretch of 23 bases separates them. Based on the germline V gene (reference sequence), the CDR1 and CDR2 sequences are LNHDA and SQIVND. Using the deep immunoSEQ assay, TCR CDR3 regions were amplified from genomic DNA by multiplex PCR. Extracted genomic DNA from each cell subset was spread evenly across all wells of several immunoSEQ 96-well plates, with each plate serving as a replicate. For sorted subsets, about 200 ng genomic DNA, equal to 25,000 to 35,000 T cell genomes, was loaded into each replicate PCR. Purified libraries were quantified with a Qubit 3.0 fluorometer, sized on a Bioanalyzer 2100, and re-quantified with the KAPA Library Quantification kit. Each immunoSEQ 96-well plate was sequenced on its own single-read 150-cycle Illumina NextSeq 550 flow cell. In the source study's methods: The immunoSEQ output contained only junctional sequences without quality scores, so filtering could not match that applied to full-length reads. Sequences were annotated with PyIR, a Python wrapper for IgBLAST v1.9, and V/J genes and CDR3 were assigned using IMGT germline references. Reads with weak V/J assignments (E-value above 1e-6), missing CDR3, stop codons, out-of-frame junctions, or ambiguous translated residues were removed. V3J clonotypes were defined as sequences sharing the same inferred V gene, J gene, and CDR3 amino acid sequence. The percentage overlap between two repertoires was calculated by dividing the number of shared unique clonotypes by the size of the smaller repertoire. Repertoire richness was assessed with RTK rarefaction, the Chao1 estimator, and Recon v2.1 estimates of unobserved clonotypes. For all TCRbeta clonotypes obtained by the gDNA method from four donors, generation probabilities were computed with OLGA. The table was pulled from immuneACCESS by TCRdb, which kept in-frame rearrangements only. Such tables lose some clones; where checked, under half of the loss comes from unresolved V genes, and the rest has no known cause. For V, J and clone size, that table is used; D and trimming come from the DNA. This sample comprises roughly 1 million clones, around 75% of them detected only once. The biggest ten clones account for approximately 1.5% of the sample.

Healthy HIV-negative adults with no recently reported acute infections or vaccinations were included as donors. Only Caucasian adults living in Nashville, Tennessee, USA were represented among the donors. Magnetic negative selection was used to enrich CD4+ T cells, after which naive cells were positively selected on CD45RA and the negative fraction became the memory subset. After blood collection by leukapheresis, PBMCs were isolated using Ficoll-Histopaque density gradient centrifugation and then cryopreserved in the vapor phase of liquid nitrogen. Purity and quantity of every magnetically sorted T cell population were checked by analytical flow cytometry. Genomic DNA was isolated from each sorted fraction and quantified by UV absorbance on a Nanodrop 2000c.

This receptor was obtained from a man aged 18 to 29 in good health. This receptor chain uses TRBV19 and TRBJ2-7; D gene: possibly TRBD2, on 7 matching bases. The sequenced sample was memory CD4+ T cells sorted from blood. The cell subset or site tag for this specimen amounts to: CD45RA-negative fraction. The CDR3 sequence is CASSISIAGAAMKQYF. The DNA sequence is TGTGCCAGTAGTATTTCCATCGCGGGGGCGGCAATGAAGCAGTACTTC.